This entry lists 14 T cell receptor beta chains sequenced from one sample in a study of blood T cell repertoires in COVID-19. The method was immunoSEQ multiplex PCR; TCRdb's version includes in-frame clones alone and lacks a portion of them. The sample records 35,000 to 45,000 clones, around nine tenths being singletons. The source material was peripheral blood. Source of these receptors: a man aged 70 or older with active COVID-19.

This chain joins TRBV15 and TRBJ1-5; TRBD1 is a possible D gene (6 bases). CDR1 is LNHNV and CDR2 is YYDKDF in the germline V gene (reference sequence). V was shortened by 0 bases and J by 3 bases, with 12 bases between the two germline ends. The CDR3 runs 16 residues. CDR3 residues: CATSRDRPGVNQPQHF. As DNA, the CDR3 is TGTGCCACCAGCAGAGATCGGCCAGGGGTCAATCAGCCCCAGCATTTT.

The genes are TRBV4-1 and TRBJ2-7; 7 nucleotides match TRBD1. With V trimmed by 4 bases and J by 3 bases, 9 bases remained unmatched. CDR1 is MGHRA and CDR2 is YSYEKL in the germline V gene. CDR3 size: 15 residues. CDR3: CASSLIIGDSYEQYF. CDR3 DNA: TGCGCCAGCAGCCTAATTATTGGGGACAGCTACGAGCAGTACTTC.

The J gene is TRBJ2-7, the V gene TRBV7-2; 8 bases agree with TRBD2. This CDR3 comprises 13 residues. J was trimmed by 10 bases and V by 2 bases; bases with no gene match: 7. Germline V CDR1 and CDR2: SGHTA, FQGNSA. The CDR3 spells CASSLTSGRPQYF. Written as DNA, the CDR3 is TGTGCCAGCAGCTTAACTAGCGGAAGACCACAGTACTTC.

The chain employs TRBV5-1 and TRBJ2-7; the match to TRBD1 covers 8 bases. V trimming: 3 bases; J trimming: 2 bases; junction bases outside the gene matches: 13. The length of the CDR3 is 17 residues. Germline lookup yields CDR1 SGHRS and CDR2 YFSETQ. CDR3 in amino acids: CASSSSGATGATYEQYF. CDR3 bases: TGCGCCAGCAGCTCCAGTGGAGCGACAGGGGCCACCTACGAGCAGTACTTC.

The CDR3: CASSLAAGSDTQYF. CDR3 in DNA: TGTGCCAGCAGCCTGGCAGCGGGGTCAGATACGCAGTATTTT. This chain links TRBV7-9 with TRBJ2-3; TRBD2 matches at 7 bases. V lost 5 bases, J lost 4 bases, and 6 bases stayed unmatched. Germline CDR1 reads SEHNR; CDR2 reads FQNEAQ (reference sequence). CDR3 length equals 14 residues. Variable domain in full (rest from reference TRBV7-9 and TRBJ2-3): DTGVSQNPRHKITKRGQNVTFRCDPISEHNRLYWYRQTLGQGPEFLTYFQNEAQLEKSRLLSDRFSAERPKGSFSTLEIQRTEQGDSAMYLCASSLAAGSDTQYFGPGTRLTVL.

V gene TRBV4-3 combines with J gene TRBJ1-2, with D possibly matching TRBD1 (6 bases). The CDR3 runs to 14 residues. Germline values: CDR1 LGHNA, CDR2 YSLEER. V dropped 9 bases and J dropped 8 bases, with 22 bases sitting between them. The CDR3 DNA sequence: TGCGCCAGTAGGGCAGGGTGGGGGCCGTCGGGCTACACCTTC. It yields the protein CASRAGWGPSGYTF.

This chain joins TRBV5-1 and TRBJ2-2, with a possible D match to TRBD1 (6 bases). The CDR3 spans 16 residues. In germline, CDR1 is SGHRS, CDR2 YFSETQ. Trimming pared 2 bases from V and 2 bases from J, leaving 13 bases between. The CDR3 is CASSLSPDRNTGELFF. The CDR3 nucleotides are TGCGCCAGCAGCTTATCCCCGGACAGAAACACCGGGGAGCTGTTTTTT. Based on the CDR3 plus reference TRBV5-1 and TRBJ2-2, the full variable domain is KAGVTQTPRYLIKTRGQQVTLSCSPISGHRSVSWYQQTPGQGLQFLFEYFSETQRNKGNFPGRFSGRQFSNSRSEMNVSTLELGDSALYLCASSLSPDRNTGELFFGEGSRLTVL.

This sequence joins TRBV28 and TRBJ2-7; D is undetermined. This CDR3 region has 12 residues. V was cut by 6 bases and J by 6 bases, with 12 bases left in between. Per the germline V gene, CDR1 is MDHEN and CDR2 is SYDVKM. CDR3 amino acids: CASRRIESEQYF. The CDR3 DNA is TGTGCCAGCAGGCGTATTGAGTCCGAGCAGTACTTC.

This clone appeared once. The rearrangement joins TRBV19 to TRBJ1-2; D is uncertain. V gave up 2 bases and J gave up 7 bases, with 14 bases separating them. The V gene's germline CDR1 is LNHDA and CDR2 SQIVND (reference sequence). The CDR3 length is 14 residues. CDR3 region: CASSILLGVSGYTF. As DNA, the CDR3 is TGTGCCAGTAGTATACTTCTAGGAGTCTCTGGCTACACCTTC.

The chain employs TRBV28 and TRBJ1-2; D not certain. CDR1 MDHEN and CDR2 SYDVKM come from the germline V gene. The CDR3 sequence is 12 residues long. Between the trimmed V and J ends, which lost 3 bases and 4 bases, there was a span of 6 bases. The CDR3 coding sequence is TGTGCCAGCAGTTTCGGAGGCTATGGCTACACCTTC. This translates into CASSFGGYGYTF.

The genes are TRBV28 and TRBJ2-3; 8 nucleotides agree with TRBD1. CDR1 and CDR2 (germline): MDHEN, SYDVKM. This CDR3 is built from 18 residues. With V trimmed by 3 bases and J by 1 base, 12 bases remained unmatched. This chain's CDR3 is CASSFITGGQDGTDTQYF. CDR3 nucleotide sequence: TGTGCCAGCAGTTTTATAACAGGGGGGCAGGATGGCACAGATACGCAGTATTTT.

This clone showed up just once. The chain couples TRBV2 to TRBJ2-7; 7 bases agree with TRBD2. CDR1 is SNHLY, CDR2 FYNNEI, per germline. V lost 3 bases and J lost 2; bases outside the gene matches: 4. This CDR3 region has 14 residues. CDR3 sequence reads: CASSEQAGTYEQYF. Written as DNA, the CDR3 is TGTGCCAGCAGTGAGCAAGCGGGAACCTACGAGCAGTACTTC.

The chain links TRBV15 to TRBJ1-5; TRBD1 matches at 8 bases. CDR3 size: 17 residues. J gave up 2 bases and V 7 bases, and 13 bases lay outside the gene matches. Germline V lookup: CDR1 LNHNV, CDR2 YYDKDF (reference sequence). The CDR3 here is CATTPDREMVGNQPQHF. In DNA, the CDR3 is TGTGCCACCACCCCGGACAGGGAAATGGTCGGCAATCAGCCCCAGCATTTT.

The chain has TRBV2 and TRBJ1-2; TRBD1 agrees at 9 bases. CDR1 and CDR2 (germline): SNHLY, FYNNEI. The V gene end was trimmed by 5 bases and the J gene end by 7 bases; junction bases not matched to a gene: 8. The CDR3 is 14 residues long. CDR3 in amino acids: CASSSAGTGFGYTF. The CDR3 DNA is TGTGCCAGCAGTTCCGCCGGGACAGGGTTTGGCTACACCTTC.